This TCR beta chain was sequenced during a study of monozygotic twins with inflammatory bowel disease. Collection of a roughly 2.7 ml blood sample took place per donor. As regards this clonotype: Its antigen is not known.

Findings and limits, study-wide: Immunosuppressive treatments differing between patients may have added repertoire variability. For IBD patients, clonotypes shared with others were fewer than for healthy twins, especially with disease activity.

During cDNA synthesis, UMIs that each contained a 6-nucleotide sample barcode were added by means of template switching. TCRdb re-called the 5' RACE reads and gives one entry per CDR3 protein, without DNA. The sample includes around 380,000 distinct CDR3 sequences. CDR1 and CDR2 from the germline V gene are SGDLS and YYNGEE. The CDR3 sequence is 15 residues long. The chain couples TRBV9 to TRBJ2-3; TCRdb's D call, TRBD1, is unchecked because there is no DNA. Sequencing was carried out using blood. The clonotype comes from a human donor with ulcerative colitis or Crohn's disease, or a healthy co-twin of an affected twin (not recorded which). CDR3 amino acids: CASSVAVTDRDTQYF.